These T cell receptor beta chains were read from a single sample in a study of human T cells and chemical hapten exposure. TCRdb reprocessed the RACE reads via MiXCR and lists one record per CDR3 protein. The sample carries approximately 80,000 distinct CDR3 sequences, about 10% recorded once. The sample here was whole blood, taken in connection with sensitization to the hapten diphenylcyclopropenone (DPC). The receptors shown here come from a woman aged 45-65 years with alopecia areata. Some clones in this sample may be carry-over from other donors' samples. CDR3s include the opening cysteine and the closing phenylalanine or tryptophan. D genes are given only for firm matches. Clone size is not always given. Where it is, it says once, few, many or a class for expanded clones.

size	V	J	D	DNA	CDR3
few	TRBV7-3	TRBJ2-7	-	TGTGCCAGCAGCACAGGCGCAGGAGATCTCAACGAGCAGTACTTC	CASSTGAGDLNEQYF
many	TRBV11-3	TRBJ2-1	-	TGTGCCAGCAGCTTCGAGCGGGCCACCTACAATGAGCAGTTCTTC	CASSFERATYNEQFF
many	TRBV2	TRBJ1-2	-	TGTGCCAGCAGTGAAAGGTTGGGAGATCTGGGCTACACCTTC	CASSERLGDLGYTF
few	TRBV27	TRBJ2-5	TRBD2	TGTGCCAGCAGGAGACTAGCGGGAGGCGTAGAGACCCAGTACTTC	CASRRLAGGVETQYF
many	TRBV7-3	TRBJ1-6	TRBD1	TGTGCCAGCAGCCCGCGCGGGGACAGGAGCTCCTATAATTCACCCCTCCACTTT	CASSPRGDRSSYNSPLHF
many	TRBV6-1	TRBJ2-7	TRBD2	TGTGCCAGCAGTGAAGCCCCCAGGACTAGCGGGAGAAGAGAGCAGTACTTC	CASSEAPRTSGRREQYF
few	TRBV12-3/TRBV12-4	TRBJ2-2	TRBD2	TGTGCCAGCAGAGAGGGTTTAGCGGGAAACACCGGGGAGCTGTTTTTT	CASREGLAGNTGELFF
many	TRBV29-1	TRBJ1-5	-	TGCAGCGTCAAGGAAGACGGGAGCAATCAGCCCCAGCATTTT	CSVKEDGSNQPQHF
few	TRBV9	TRBJ2-3	-	TGTGCCAGCAGCGTAGGTGGGGGCGCGGCAGATACGCAGTATTTT	CASSVGGGAADTQYF
many	TRBV19	TRBJ1-5	-	TGTGCCAGTAGTATTTTCAGGACAGCGGACGACTATAGCAATCAGCCCCAGCATTTT	CASSIFRTADDYSNQPQHF
-	TRBV20-1	TRBJ2-1	TRBD1	TGCAGTGCTAGAAAGGGACAGGGGGTCGATGAGCAGTTCTTC	CSARKGQGVDEQFF
many	TRBV15	TRBJ1-2	-	TGTGCCACCAGCAGAGGTACAGGCGGGACATCCTATGGCTACACCTTC	CATSRGTGGTSYGYTF
many	TRBV6-6	TRBJ2-1	-	TGTGCCAGCAGTTATGGTCGACGCTCCTACAATGAGCAGTTCTTC	CASSYGRRSYNEQFF
-	TRBV5-3	TRBJ1-3	-	TGTGCCAGAAGCTACGGTGGGAAGGGACCTTACTCTGGAAACACCATATATTTT	CARSYGGKGPYSGNTIYF
many	TRBV29-1	TRBJ1-2	-	TGCAGCGACAAATCATCCTATGGCTACACCTTC	CSDKSSYGYTF
-	TRBV20-1	TRBJ2-5	-	TGCAGTGCATCCCCGCCTAGAGTCTGGGAGACCCAGTACTTC	CSASPPRVWETQYF
-	TRBV3-1	TRBJ1-1	-	TGTGCCAGCAGCCCTCAACCAGGGGTGAACACTGAAGCTTTCTTT	CASSPQPGVNTEAFF
once	TRBV5-5	TRBJ2-2	-	TGTGTCAGCAGCTTCCGGGGTACCGGGGAGCTGTTTTTT	CVSSFRGTGELFF
many	TRBV5-1	TRBJ2-1	-	TGCGCCAGCAGCTTGGGGGGGCTCTACAATGAGCAGTTCTTC	CASSLGGLYNEQFF
few	TRBV9	TRBJ2-7	-	TGTGCCAGCAGCGTAGAAAACAGACCGCAGTACTTC	CASSVENRPQYF
-	TRBV4-3	TRBJ2-3	TRBD2	TGCGCCAGCAGCCCCAGATGGGGAGGGTTGAAAGATACGCAGTATTTT	CASSPRWGGLKDTQYF
-	TRBV9	TRBJ2-1	TRBD2	TGTGCCAGCAGCGTCAGCGGGGGCTCCTACAATGAGCAGTTCTTC	CASSVSGGSYNEQFF
few	TRBV18	TRBJ1-1	-	TGTGCCAGCTCACCACAAGAGGGGACGGAAGCTTTCTTT	CASSPQEGTEAFF
many	TRBV18	TRBJ1-5	-	TGTGCCAGCTCAGCAAACCAGGGTACTAGCAATCAGCCCCAGCATTTT	CASSANQGTSNQPQHF
-	TRBV5-1	TRBJ1-1	-	TGCGCCAGCAGATCTCAGGGGCACACTGGAGCTTTCTTT	CASRSQGHTGAFF
-	TRBV6-2/TRBV6-3	TRBJ1-5	-	TGTGCCAGCAGTTACTCGAGAACAGGATTTAAATGGGACAATCAGCCCCAGCATTTT	CASSYSRTGFKWDNQPQHF
-	TRBV7-2	TRBJ2-3	-	TGTGCCAGCAGCTTAGATCCTGTATCCACAGATACGCAGTATTTT	CASSLDPVSTDTQYF
-	TRBV2	TRBJ1-4	-	TGTGCCAGCAAGTATACAGTTGCAACTAATGAAAAACTGTTTTTT	CASKYTVATNEKLFF
many	TRBV7-9	TRBJ1-2	-	TGTGCCAGCAGCCCCCTTTCCAATGGCTACACCTTC	CASSPLSNGYTF
many	TRBV6-6	TRBJ1-1	-	TGTGCCAGCAACTGGGGGACTGAAGCTTTCTTT	CASNWGTEAFF
-	TRBV7-2	TRBJ1-1	TRBD1	TGTGCCAGCAGCATAGGACAGGGGGGCACTGAAGCTTTCTTT	CASSIGQGGTEAFF